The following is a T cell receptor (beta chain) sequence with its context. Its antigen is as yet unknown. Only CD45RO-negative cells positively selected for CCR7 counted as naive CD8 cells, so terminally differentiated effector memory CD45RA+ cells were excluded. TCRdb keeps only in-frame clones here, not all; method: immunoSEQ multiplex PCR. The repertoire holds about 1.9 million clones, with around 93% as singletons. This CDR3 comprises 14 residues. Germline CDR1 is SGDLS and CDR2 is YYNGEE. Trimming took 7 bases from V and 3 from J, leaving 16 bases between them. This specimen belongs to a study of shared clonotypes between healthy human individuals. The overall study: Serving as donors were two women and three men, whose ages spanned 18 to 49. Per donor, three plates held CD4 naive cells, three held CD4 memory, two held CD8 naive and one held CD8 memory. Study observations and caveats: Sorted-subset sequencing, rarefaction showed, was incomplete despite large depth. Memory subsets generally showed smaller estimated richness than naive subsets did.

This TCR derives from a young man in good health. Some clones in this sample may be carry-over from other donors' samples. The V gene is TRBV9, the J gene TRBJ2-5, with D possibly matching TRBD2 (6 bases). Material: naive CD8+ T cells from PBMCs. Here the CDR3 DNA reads TGTGCCAGCTCGGAGGTTAGCGGTGAAGAGACCCAGTACTTC. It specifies CASSEVSGEETQYF.